A single sample is the source of the 6 T cell receptor beta chains below, sequenced in a study of regulatory T cells in long-lasting Graves disease. In building TCR beta libraries, iRepertoire HTBI primers were used together with Arm-PCR of CDR3 regions. TCRdb re-analysed the multiplex PCR reads in MiXCR, keeping a single row per CDR3 protein. The profile shows about 610,000 distinct CDR3 sequences, roughly 15% of them singletons. Documented time point: newly diagnosed GD, antithyroid drugs for less than 3 months. The TCR library used RNA extracted from PBMCs. The same sample was also used in a study of T cells in Graves' hyperthyroidism and ophthalmopathy.

Sample: peripheral blood mononuclear cells (PBMCs), taken at new diagnosis, from a patient treated with antithyroid drugs. The receptors shown here come from a man younger than 30 with Graves disease.

This clonotype was counted only a few times. This chain joins TRBV6-2 or TRBV6-3 and TRBJ1-2; possible D gene TRBD1, 5 bases. Germline V CDR1 and CDR2: MNHEY, SVGEGT. V dropped 5 bases and J dropped 5 bases, with 12 bases sitting between them. The CDR3 loop spans 13 amino acids. The CDR3 loop reads CASSETDRYGYTF. The CDR3 DNA sequence: TGTGCCAGCAGTGAGACAGACCGATATGGCTACACCTTC.

V and J are TRBV11-2 and TRBJ1-1; tentatively, D is TRBD1 (5 bases). Per germline, CDR1 SGHAT and CDR2 FQNNGV. This CDR3 spans 13 amino acids. Trimming shortened V by 6 bases and J by 3 bases, and 11 bases separated the two germline ends. This CDR3 is CASRWGGDTEAFF. The CDR3 DNA sequence: TGTGCCAGCAGATGGGGCGGGGACACTGAAGCTTTCTTT.

The V and J genes are TRBV10-3 and TRBJ1-1; D perhaps matches TRBD1 (6 bases). CDR1 and CDR2 (germline): ENHRY, SYGVKD. This CDR3 region has 16 residues. Trimming removed 7 bases at V and 4 bases at J, with 22 bases between. The CDR3 DNA sequence: TGTGCCATCAACGAGGGGGGGGCGATTCAGGGCACTGAAGCTTTCTTT. Amino acids: CAINEGGAIQGTEAFF.

This clonotype was seen at least ten times. The J gene is TRBJ1-1, the V gene TRBV19, with TRBD1 identical over 8 bases. The CDR3 extends over 14 amino acids. Per the germline V gene, CDR1 is LNHDA and CDR2 is SQIVND (reference sequence). Germline trimming cut 9 bases from V and 2 bases from J; bases unmatched to any gene: 8. The CDR3 is CASSTGQGNTEAFF. Here the CDR3 DNA reads TGTGCCAGCAGCACTGGACAGGGCAACACTGAAGCTTTCTTT.

The rearrangement links TRBV7-6 to TRBJ2-1; 12 bases are shared with TRBD2. This CDR3 is built from 17 residues. V dropped 5 bases and J dropped 10; count of bases not matched to a gene: 15. Germline lookup yields CDR1 SGHVS and CDR2 FNYEAQ. CDR3 sequence (DNA): TGTGCCAGCAGCCCGGGACTAGCGGGTGGAGGAGCAGGGGAGCAGTTCTTC. As protein: CASSPGLAGGGAGEQFF.

This clonotype was observed a handful of times. This sequence joins TRBV9 and TRBJ1-3; 9 bases line up with TRBD1. The CDR3 runs to 16 residues. Germline V gene data show CDR1 as SGDLS and CDR2 as YYNGEE. V shed 0 bases, J shed 2 bases, and the junction held 3 bases outside the gene matches. The CDR3 DNA is TGTGCCAGCAGCGTAGGTCGGGACAGGGCTGGAAACACCATATATTTT. This sequence encodes CASSVGRDRAGNTIYF.